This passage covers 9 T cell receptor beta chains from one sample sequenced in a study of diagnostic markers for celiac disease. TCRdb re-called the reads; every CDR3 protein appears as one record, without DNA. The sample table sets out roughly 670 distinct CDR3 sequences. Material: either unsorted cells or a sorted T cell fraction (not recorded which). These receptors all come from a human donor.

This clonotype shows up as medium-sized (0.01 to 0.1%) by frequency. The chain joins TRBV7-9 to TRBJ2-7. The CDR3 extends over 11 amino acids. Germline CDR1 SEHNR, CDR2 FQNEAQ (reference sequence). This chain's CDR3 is CASSFSYEQYF.

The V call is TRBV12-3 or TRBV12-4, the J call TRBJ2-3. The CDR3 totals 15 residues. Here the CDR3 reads CASSLDGTSTDTQYF.

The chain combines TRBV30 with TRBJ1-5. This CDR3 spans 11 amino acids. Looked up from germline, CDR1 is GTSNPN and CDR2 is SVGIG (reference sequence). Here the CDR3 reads CAWKGNQPQHF. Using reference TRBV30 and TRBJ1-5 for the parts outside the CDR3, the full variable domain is SQTIHQWPATLVQPVGSPLSLECTVEGTSNPNLYWYRQAAGRGLQLLFYSVGIGQISSEVPQNLSASRPQDRQFILSSKKLLLSDSGFYLCAWKGNQPQHFGDGTRLSIL.

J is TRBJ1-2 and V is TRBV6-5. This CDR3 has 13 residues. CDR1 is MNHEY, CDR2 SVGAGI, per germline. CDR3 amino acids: CASSYRTDYGYTF.

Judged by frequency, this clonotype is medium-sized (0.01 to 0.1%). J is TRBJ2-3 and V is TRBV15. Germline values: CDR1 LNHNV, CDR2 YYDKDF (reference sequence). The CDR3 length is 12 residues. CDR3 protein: CATSRDHDTQYF.

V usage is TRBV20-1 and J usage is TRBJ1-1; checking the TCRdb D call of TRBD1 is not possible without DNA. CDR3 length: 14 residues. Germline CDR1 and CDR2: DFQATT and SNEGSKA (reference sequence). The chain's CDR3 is CSASLGLMNTEAFF.

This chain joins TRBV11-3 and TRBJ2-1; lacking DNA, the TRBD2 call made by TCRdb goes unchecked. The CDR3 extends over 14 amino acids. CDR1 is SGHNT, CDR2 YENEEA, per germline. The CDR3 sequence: CASSLSGLNNEQFF.

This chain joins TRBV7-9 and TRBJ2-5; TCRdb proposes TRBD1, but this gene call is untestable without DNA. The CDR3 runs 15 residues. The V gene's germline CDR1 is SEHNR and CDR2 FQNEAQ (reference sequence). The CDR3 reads CASSFQGGPQETQYF.

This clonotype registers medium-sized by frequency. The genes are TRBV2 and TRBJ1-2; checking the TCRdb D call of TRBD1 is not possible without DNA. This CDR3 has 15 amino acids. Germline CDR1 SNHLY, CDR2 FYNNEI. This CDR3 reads CASRMGGTEIYGYTF.